This TCR beta chain derives from a study of T cell changes during pregnancy in multiple sclerosis. Some clones are missing from TCRdb's copy, which holds only in-frame ones; the method was immunoSEQ multiplex PCR. The sample has under 40,000 clones, under 90% seen once. The sample holds a few counts of this clone. The CDR3 loop spans 12 amino acids. Trimming removed 7 bases at V and 5 bases at J, with 9 bases between. From germline, CDR1 is SNHLY and CDR2 FYNNEI. This clonotype was obtained from a female donor with multiple sclerosis, enrolled in a pregnancy study. The J gene is TRBJ1-5, the V gene TRBV2; D possibly corresponds to TRBD1 (6 bases). The sample in question was CD8+ T cells from peripheral blood mononuclear cells, obtained after pregnancy. The CDR3: CASKAGDQPQHF. CDR3 nucleotide sequence: TGTGCCAGCAAGGCAGGGGATCAGCCCCAGCATTTT.